The next 23 T cell receptor beta chains were all read from a single sample in a study of untreated major depressive disorder. Study-wide results and limits: TRBV05-01 (Vbeta 5.1) usage was higher in CD4+ T cells of depressed patients than controls.

Sequenced by immunoSEQ multiplex PCR; TCRdb stores in-frame clones only, minus some. The table has approximately 12,000 clones, about 89% seen once; the top ten hold more than 1.5%. No antigen is known for these receptors. Sequencing used CD4+ T cells from PBMCs. Every receptor here comes from a woman under 40 with major depressive disorder.

The rearrangement joins TRBV5-1 to TRBJ2-7; D is tentatively TRBD1 or TRBD2 (5 bases each). Trimming cost V 4 bases and J 6 bases, with 14 bases left between them. The V gene's germline CDR1 is SGHRS and CDR2 YFSETQ. The CDR3 contains 13 residues. This CDR3 reads CASSPGPTGEQYF. Here the CDR3 DNA reads TGCGCCAGCAGCCCGGGACCGACGGGCGAGCAGTACTTC. Full variable domain (remainder filled in from reference TRBV5-1 and TRBJ2-7): KAGVTQTPRYLIKTRGQQVTLSCSPISGHRSVSWYQQTPGQGLQFLFEYFSETQRNKGNFPGRFSGRQFSNSRSEMNVSTLELGDSALYLCASSPGPTGEQYFGPGTRLTVT.

V and J are TRBV5-1 and TRBJ2-7; D ambiguous. Trimming left V 1 base short and J 0 bases short, with 11 bases between. This CDR3 has 15 residues. Germline loops: CDR1 SGHRS, CDR2 YFSETQ. Here the CDR3 DNA reads TGCGCCAGCAGCTTGCTAGGTCATAGCTCCTACGAGCAGTACTTC. Translated, it gives CASSLLGHSSYEQYF.

The rearrangement links TRBV30 to TRBJ2-3, with 10 bases that match TRBD1. The V gene end was trimmed by 8 bases and the J gene end by 0 bases; junction bases not matched to a gene: 5. This CDR3 region has 14 residues. From germline, CDR1 is GTSNPN and CDR2 SVGIG (reference sequence). The DNA of the CDR3 is TGTGCCGGCGACAGGGGGCTTAGCACAGATACGCAGTATTTT. Protein sequence: CAGDRGLSTDTQYF.

This sequence joins TRBV5-1 and TRBJ2-2; TRBD1 aligns across 7 bases. The CDR3 is 16 amino acids. The V gene's germline CDR1 is SGHRS and CDR2 YFSETQ. V shed 4 bases, J shed 1 base, and the junction held 7 bases outside the gene matches. CDR3 nucleotide sequence: TGCGCCAGCAGCAAAGAGGCAGGGGGGAACACCGGGGAGCTGTTTTTT. Translated: CASSKEAGGNTGELFF. The full variable domain, completed using reference TRBV5-1 and TRBJ2-2, is KAGVTQTPRYLIKTRGQQVTLSCSPISGHRSVSWYQQTPGQGLQFLFEYFSETQRNKGNFPGRFSGRQFSNSRSEMNVSTLELGDSALYLCASSKEAGGNTGELFFGEGSRLTVL.

The CDR3 loop is CASSGQATGTYEQYF. The CDR3 bases are TGTGCCAGCTCGGGACAGGCCACGGGGACCTACGAGCAGTACTTC. This chain joins TRBV19 and TRBJ2-7; 8 bases agree with TRBD1. CDR1 and CDR2 (germline): LNHDA, SQIVND (reference sequence). The length of the CDR3 is 15 residues. V shed 9 bases, J shed 2 bases, and the junction held 12 bases outside the gene matches.

The chain carries TRBV7-9 and TRBJ2-2; 7 positions match TRBD1. The CDR3 has 15 residues. Germline V gene lookup returns CDR1 SEHNR and CDR2 FQNEAQ (reference sequence). V lost 5 bases and J lost 1; bases outside the gene matches: 4. The CDR3 protein is CASSRQGVNTGELFF. CDR3 nucleotides: TGTGCCAGCAGCCGCCAGGGGGTGAACACCGGGGAGCTGTTTTTT.

The rearrangement links TRBV11-3 to TRBJ2-3; 9 bases align to TRBD1. Looked up from germline, CDR1 is SGHNT and CDR2 is YENEEA. There are 17 residues in the CDR3. The J segment lost 1 base and the V segment lost 5 bases, leaving 10 bases of the junction unmatched. CDR3: CASSPRRDRVGTDTQYF. The CDR3 DNA reads as TGTGCCAGCAGCCCACGCCGGGACAGGGTGGGCACAGATACGCAGTATTTT.

This clone is a singleton in its sample. The V and J genes are TRBV2 and TRBJ2-1, with D possibly TRBD1 on 6 matching bases. Trimming stripped 6 bases from V and 4 bases from J, with 25 bases between. Germline CDR1 and CDR2: SNHLY and FYNNEI. CDR3 length: 18 amino acids. This chain's CDR3 is CASSVLVQGSSQYNEQFF. CDR3 coding DNA: TGTGCCAGCAGCGTCCTTGTACAGGGTTCAAGTCAATACAATGAGCAGTTCTTC.

The J gene is TRBJ1-2, the V gene TRBV7-2; D may be TRBD1 (5 bases). Germline V gene sequence: CDR1 SGHTA, CDR2 FQGNSA. Trimming removed 5 bases from V and 2 bases from J, with 18 bases in between. CDR3 length: 16 amino acids. CDR3 region: CASSPGGERGNYGYTF. For the CDR3, the DNA is TGTGCCAGCAGCCCGGGGGGGGAAAGGGGAAACTATGGCTACACCTTC.

In nucleotides, the CDR3 is TGTGCCAGCAGCAAGGACAGCTATTATAGCAATCAGCCCCAGCATTTT. This translates into CASSKDSYYSNQPQHF. The chain has TRBV27 and TRBJ1-5; possibly TRBD1 for D (6 bases). This CDR3 is built from 16 residues. Trimming removed 6 bases from V and 0 bases from J, with 15 bases in between. CDR1 is MNHEY and CDR2 is SMNVEV in the germline V gene (reference sequence).

CDR3 in amino acids: CASSIDRGYGYTF. The CDR3 DNA is TGTGCCAGCTCGATAGACCGCGGCTATGGCTACACCTTC. V is TRBV2 and J is TRBJ1-2; D is unclear. V was pared by 8 bases and J by 4 bases, with 14 bases between. This CDR3 contains 13 residues. Germline CDR1 reads SNHLY; CDR2 reads FYNNEI.

This sequence joins TRBV6-6 and TRBJ2-7; D possibly corresponds to TRBD1 (5 bases). The CDR3 spans 14 residues. Trimming cost V 7 bases and J 2 bases, with 15 bases left between them. Germline V gene lookup returns CDR1 MNHNY and CDR2 SVGAGI (reference sequence). The CDR3 DNA reads as TGTGCCAGCAATCAGGGTGGCATGGCCTACGAGCAGTACTTC. Protein sequence: CASNQGGMAYEQYF.

V gene TRBV5-1 combines with J gene TRBJ1-4, with 9 bases fitting TRBD1. V trimming: 2 bases; J trimming: 0 bases; junction bases outside the gene matches: 5. CDR3 length: 17 residues. Germline V gene sequence: CDR1 SGHRS, CDR2 YFSETQ. The CDR3 DNA follows: TGCGCCAGCAGCTTCGGACAGGGGCGATCAACTAATGAAAAACTGTTTTTT. As protein: CASSFGQGRSTNEKLFF.

J is TRBJ2-3 and V is TRBV29-1; possible D gene TRBD2, 6 bases. The CDR3 consists of 12 residues. Trimming pared 6 bases from V and 2 bases from J, leaving 9 bases between. Germline values: CDR1 SQVTM, CDR2 ANQGSEA. CDR3 residues: CSVGTSTDTQYF. CDR3 coding DNA: TGCAGCGTCGGGACTTCCACAGATACGCAGTATTTT.

This clone was picked up a small number of times. This chain joins TRBV14 and TRBJ2-1; the D is unclear. Per germline, CDR1 SGHDN and CDR2 FVKESK. The CDR3 sequence is 12 residues long. V was pared by 0 bases and J by 11 bases, with 8 bases between. CDR3 loop: CASSQEPVKQFF. DNA of the CDR3: TGTGCCAGCAGCCAAGAACCGGTTAAGCAGTTCTTC.

The chain couples TRBV18 to TRBJ2-3; 9 bases match TRBD1. The CDR3 has 19 residues. CDR1 KGHSH and CDR2 LQKENI come from the germline V gene. V lost 5 bases and J lost 7; bases outside the gene matches: 22. The CDR3 region is CASSKNPGQGTLFENTQYF. In DNA form, the CDR3 reads TGTGCCAGCTCAAAAAACCCGGGACAGGGTACGTTGTTTGAGAATACGCAGTATTTT.

The chain has TRBV6-5 and TRBJ1-4; D might be TRBD1 (5 bases). Trimming left V 3 bases short and J 6 bases short, with 11 bases between. The CDR3 contains 14 residues. Germline lookup yields CDR1 MNHEY and CDR2 SVGAGI. CDR3 sequence: CASSYSGGDEKLFF. The CDR3 DNA sequence: TGTGCCAGCAGTTATTCCGGAGGGGATGAAAAACTGTTTTTT.

The rearrangement joins TRBV5-1 to TRBJ2-1, with D perhaps matching TRBD1 or TRBD2 (5 bases each). This CDR3 spans 14 amino acids. In germline, CDR1 is SGHRS, CDR2 YFSETQ. V gave up 4 bases and J gave up 7 bases, with 15 bases separating them. The CDR3 DNA follows: TGCGCCAGCAGCACGGGACCGCCCGTAAATGAGCAGTTCTTC. Translation: CASSTGPPVNEQFF.

V gene TRBV6-5 combines with J gene TRBJ1-2; D gene ambiguous. The V gene's germline CDR1 is MNHEY and CDR2 SVGAGI. V lost 7 bases to trimming and J lost 5 bases, with 11 bases between them. This CDR3 comprises 12 residues. This CDR3 is CASTSGLYGYTF. The CDR3 DNA reads TGTGCCAGCACCAGCGGACTTTATGGCTACACCTTC.

This clone came up once. The chain has TRBV18 and TRBJ2-1, with 7 bases that match TRBD2. The V gene end was trimmed by 6 bases and the J gene end by 7 bases; junction bases not matched to a gene: 12. This CDR3 region has 15 residues. Germline CDR1 KGHSH, CDR2 LQKENI. The chain's CDR3 is CASSPYGEGRNEQFF. CDR3 DNA sequence: TGTGCCAGCTCTCCCTATGGGGAGGGAAGGAATGAGCAGTTCTTC.

This chain joins TRBV11-2 and TRBJ1-2; a possible D gene is TRBD1 (5 bases). Trimming took off 1 base at V and 4 bases at J, with 10 bases between the two ends. Germline V lookup: CDR1 SGHAT, CDR2 FQNNGV. This CDR3 is built from 14 residues. CDR3 coding DNA: TGTGCCAGCAGCTTAGGGGGGTCCGTCTATGGCTACACCTTC. Translation gives CASSLGGSVYGYTF. Combining the CDR3 with reference TRBV11-2 and TRBJ1-2 gives the whole variable domain EAGVAQSPRYKIIEKRQSVAFWCNPISGHATLYWYQQILGQGPKLLIQFQNNGVVDDSQLPKDRFSAERLKGVDSTLKIQPAKLEDSAVYLCASSLGGSVYGYTFGSGTRLTVV.

The chain is built from TRBV6-6 and TRBJ1-5, with TRBD1 matching 7 bases. The CDR3 extends over 14 amino acids. The germline gives CDR1 MNHNY, CDR2 SVGAGI (reference sequence). V dropped 6 bases and J dropped 5; count of bases not matched to a gene: 7. In DNA, the CDR3 is TGTGCCAGCAGCGGGCGACAGGGAGATCAGCCCCAGCATTTT. Its translation is CASSGRQGDQPQHF.

The chain recombines TRBV10-3 with TRBJ1-4, with TRBD1 matching over 8 bases. Trimming cost V 10 bases and J 2 bases; bases outside gene matches: 3. The CDR3 contains 13 residues. The V gene's germline CDR1 is ENHRY and CDR2 SYGVKD. CDR3 loop: CATRTGTNEKLFF. In nucleotides, the CDR3 is TGTGCCACCAGGACAGGGACTAATGAAAAACTGTTTTTT.